Shown below are 26 T cell receptor beta chains from a single sample sequenced in a study of T cell changes during pregnancy in multiple sclerosis. Libraries were prepared by immunoSEQ multiplex PCR; TCRdb keeps only in-frame clonotypes and omits some of them. Of about 30,000 clones detected, 80% to 90% appear once; the ten largest clones hold under 3.5%. Sequencing used CD4+ T cells from peripheral blood mononuclear cells, obtained in the first trimester of pregnancy. All receptors come from a female donor in good health, enrolled as a control in a pregnancy study.

This chain connects TRBV14 to TRBJ1-1, with 7 bases that match TRBD1. Germline V gene lookup returns CDR1 SGHDN and CDR2 FVKESK. CDR3 length equals 12 residues. V lost 4 bases, J lost 6 bases, and 2 bases stayed unmatched. The CDR3 coding sequence is TGTGCCAGCAGCCTAGGGACAGCTGAAGCTTTCTTT. This encodes CASSLGTAEAFF.

The table lists this clone with a few counts. This chain joins TRBV6-5 and TRBJ2-7; 11 bases fit TRBD1. V was pared by 8 bases and J by 4 bases, with 4 bases of the junction left unmatched. Per the germline V gene, CDR1 is MNHEY and CDR2 is SVGAGI. CDR3 length: 13 amino acids. As DNA, the CDR3 is TGTGCCAGCCGGACAGGGGGCGGGTACGAGCAGTACTTC. Its translation: CASRTGGGYEQYF.

This clone was found once. The chain has TRBV5-6 and TRBJ1-6, with D hard to call. Trimming left V 1 base short and J 6 bases short, with 14 bases between. This CDR3 has 16 amino acids. Germline CDR1 is SGHDT and CDR2 is YYEEEE. CDR3 region: CASSLSLNSFNSPLHF. In DNA form, the CDR3 reads TGTGCCAGCAGCTTGAGTCTAAACAGCTTTAATTCACCCCTCCACTTT.

V is TRBV4-1 and J is TRBJ2-7; 11 nucleotides line up with TRBD2. Germline V CDR1 and CDR2: MGHRA, YSYEKL. This CDR3 has 16 amino acids. With V trimmed by 0 bases and J by 2 bases, 3 bases remained unmatched. CDR3 in DNA: TGCGCCAGCAGCCAAGATCCTAGCGGGGGGACCTACGAGCAGTACTTC. Translated: CASSQDPSGGTYEQYF.

The DNA for the CDR3 is TGTGCCAGCAGCTTAGCGGCTAGCGGATACTCCTACGAGCAGTACTTC. Translation gives CASSLAASGYSYEQYF. The chain couples TRBV11-1 to TRBJ2-7, with 7 bases identical to TRBD2. Trimming cost V 0 bases and J 0 bases; bases outside gene matches: 5. CDR1 and CDR2 from the germline V gene are SGHAT and FQDESV (reference sequence). This CDR3 contains 16 residues. Full variable domain (missing parts from reference TRBV11-1 and TRBJ2-7): EAEVAQSPRYKITEKSQAVAFWCDPISGHATLYWYRQILGQGPELLVQFQDESVVDDSQLPKDRFSAERLKGVDSTLKIQPAELGDSAMYLCASSLAASGYSYEQYFGPGTRLTVT.

The V gene is TRBV7-2, the J gene TRBJ2-7; possibly TRBD2 for D (6 bases). Trimming left V 1 base short and J 2 bases short, with 12 bases between. The CDR3 totals 15 residues. Germline V gene data show CDR1 as SGHTA and CDR2 as FQGNSA. CDR3 region: CASSLVARGTYEQYF. Here the CDR3 DNA reads TGTGCCAGCAGCTTAGTGGCGCGGGGCACCTACGAGCAGTACTTC. The full variable domain, completed using reference TRBV7-2 and TRBJ2-7, is GAGVSQSPSNKVTEKGKDVELRCDPISGHTALYWYRQSLGQGLEFLIYFQGNSAPDKSGLPSDRFSAERTGGSVSTLTIQRTQQEDSAVYLCASSLVARGTYEQYFGPGTRLTVT.

V and J are TRBV28 and TRBJ2-7, with TRBD1 identical over 12 bases. Germline lookup yields CDR1 MDHEN and CDR2 SYDVKM. V was pared by 6 bases and J by 2 bases, with 5 bases of the junction left unmatched. CDR3 size: 15 residues. The CDR3 sequence is CASRTGDRGPYEQYF. CDR3 DNA: TGTGCCAGCAGAACCGGGGACAGGGGGCCCTACGAGCAGTACTTC.

The J gene is TRBJ2-5, the V gene TRBV7-8; D is unclear. The V end lost 5 bases, the J end lost 5 bases, and 6 bases lay between the germline ends. The CDR3 runs 11 residues. Germline values: CDR1 SGHVS, CDR2 FQNEAQ. The CDR3 nucleotides read TGTGCCAGCAGCAACCGGGAGACCCAGTACTTC. Its protein is CASSNRETQYF.

The chain links TRBV10-3 to TRBJ1-3, with D perhaps TRBD1 (5 bases). Per the germline V gene, CDR1 is ENHRY and CDR2 is SYGVKD. There are 16 residues in the CDR3. V lost 0 bases, J lost 4 bases, and 13 bases lay in between. The CDR3 here is CAISESKGMRGNTIYF. Here the CDR3 DNA reads TGTGCCATCAGTGAGTCGAAGGGGATGAGAGGAAACACCATATATTTT.

This clone has a handful of counts. The chain has TRBV28 and TRBJ2-7; D uncertain. Germline lookup yields CDR1 MDHEN and CDR2 SYDVKM. The CDR3 is 12 residues long. The V end was cut by 5 bases, the J end by 0 bases, with 5 bases between. The CDR3 here is CASSPYSYEQYF. The CDR3 nucleotides are TGTGCCAGCAGTCCCTACTCCTACGAGCAGTACTTC.

The chain links TRBV19 to TRBJ2-5, with 11 nucleotides matching TRBD2. Trimming at V came to 3 bases and at J to 5 bases, leaving 5 bases not matched to a gene. Germline V gives CDR1 LNHDA, CDR2 SQIVND (reference sequence). The CDR3 contains 15 residues. CDR3 nucleotides: TGTGCCAGTAGTATCACTAGCGGGAGATTGGAGACCCAGTACTTC. Protein: CASSITSGRLETQYF. The full variable domain, with the rest looked up from reference TRBV19 and TRBJ2-5, is DGGITQSPKYLFRKEGQNVTLSCEQNLNHDAMYWYRQDPGQGLRLIYYSQIVNDFQKGDIAEGYSVSREKKESFPLTVTSAQKNPTAFYLCASSITSGRLETQYFGPGTRLLVL.

The chain has TRBV28 and TRBJ1-1; D call uncertain. This CDR3 comprises 14 residues. The V gene lost 10 bases and the J gene lost 0 bases, with 15 bases spanning the gap. Germline V CDR1 and CDR2: MDHEN, SYDVKM. CDR3 sequence (DNA): TGTGCCACCCGCGGCCCGGTAATGAACACTGAAGCTTTCTTT. As protein: CATRGPVMNTEAFF.

The rearrangement links TRBV30 to TRBJ1-3; perhaps TRBD1 as D (6 bases). Germline V gene lookup returns CDR1 GTSNPN and CDR2 SVGIG (reference sequence). The V end lost 0 bases, the J end lost 2 bases, and 20 bases lay between the germline ends. The CDR3 is 18 residues long. The CDR3 nucleotides are TGTGCCTGGAGTGTACATCCACAGCGACAGGTCCCTGGAAACACCATATATTTT. It codes for CAWSVHPQRQVPGNTIYF.

The chain employs TRBV5-1 and TRBJ2-1; D might be TRBD1 (5 bases). The germline CDR1 and CDR2 sequences are SGHRS and YFSETQ. V dropped 0 bases and J dropped 4 bases, with 14 bases sitting between them. CDR3 length: 16 residues. The CDR3 loop reads CASSLAEVTAYNEQFF. The DNA for the CDR3 is TGCGCCAGCAGCTTGGCTGAGGTGACAGCATACAATGAGCAGTTCTTC. The variable domain in full, with the rest retrieved from reference TRBV5-1 and TRBJ2-1, is KAGVTQTPRYLIKTRGQQVTLSCSPISGHRSVSWYQQTPGQGLQFLFEYFSETQRNKGNFPGRFSGRQFSNSRSEMNVSTLELGDSALYLCASSLAEVTAYNEQFFGPGTRLTVL.

The chain is built from TRBV28 and TRBJ1-1; 7 nucleotides line up with TRBD1. The CDR3 is 14 amino acids. V gave up 6 bases and J gave up 8 bases; unmatched junction bases: 12. Germline-derived CDR1 and CDR2 are MDHEN and SYDVKM. The CDR3, as DNA: TGTGCCAGCAGCTTTCTCGGGACAGCAATCGAAGCTTTCTTT. This gives the protein CASSFLGTAIEAFF. The whole variable domain, filled in from reference TRBV28 and TRBJ1-1, reads DVKVTQSSRYLVKRTGEKVFLECVQDMDHENMFWYRQDPGLGLRLIYFSYDVKMKEKGDIPEGYSVSREKKERFSLILESASTNQTSMYLCASSFLGTAIEAFFGQGTRLTVV.

The genes are TRBV6-1 and TRBJ2-3; D unresolved. The germline V and J ends were trimmed by 3 bases and 2 bases, with 9 bases remaining between them. Germline values: CDR1 MNHNS, CDR2 SASEGT. The CDR3 contains 14 residues. CDR3 protein: CASSDTWATDTQYF. The CDR3 coding sequence is TGTGCCAGCAGTGATACTTGGGCCACAGATACGCAGTATTTT.

The V gene is TRBV2, the J gene TRBJ1-5; D perhaps matches TRBD1 (6 bases). The CDR3 consists of 14 residues. With 7 bases removed from V and 7 bases from J, the gap between germline ends came to 17 bases. Germline CDR1 reads SNHLY; CDR2 reads FYNNEI. The CDR3 bases are TGTGCCAGCACTCGAAGGGAGGGGGGACAGCCCCAGCATTTT. This sequence encodes CASTRREGGQPQHF.

V and J are TRBV6-1 and TRBJ1-2; D gene unclear. V was trimmed by 4 bases and J by 7 bases, leaving 13 bases between them. Looked up from germline, CDR1 is MNHNS and CDR2 is SASEGT. The CDR3 totals 13 residues. Here the CDR3 DNA reads TGTGCCAGCAGTGTGGAGCGGCAGGCTGGCTACACCTTC. Its protein product is CASSVERQAGYTF.

The CDR3, as DNA: TGTGCCAGTAGAGGTACAGGGTTACCTGAAGCTTTCTTT. Protein product: CASRGTGLPEAFF. The V call is TRBV19, the J call TRBJ1-1, with a tentative D call TRBD1 (6 bases). This CDR3 is built from 13 residues. Trimming stripped 6 bases from V and 6 bases from J, with 14 bases between. The germline V gene encodes CDR1 LNHDA and CDR2 SQIVND (reference sequence).

This clone appeared a single time. V and J are TRBV9 and TRBJ1-4; 10 nucleotides align to TRBD1. Looked up from germline, CDR1 is SGDLS and CDR2 is YYNGEE. Unmatched junction bases numbered 10, after V lost 4 bases and J lost 4 bases. The CDR3 extends over 17 amino acids. CDR3 sequence reads: CASSPRDRGGGNEKLFF. The CDR3 region has the DNA TGTGCCAGCAGCCCAAGGGACAGGGGCGGCGGTAATGAAAAACTGTTTTTT.

The rearrangement joins TRBV28 to TRBJ2-7; 11 positions agree with TRBD2. Germline trimming cut 5 bases from V and 4 bases from J; bases unmatched to any gene: 7. Germline CDR1 is MDHEN and CDR2 is SYDVKM. The CDR3 spans 15 residues. CDR3 bases: TGTGCCAGCAGTACAATAGCGGGGGGGCCTTACGAGCAGTACTTC. Its translation is CASSTIAGGPYEQYF.

This chain uses TRBV29-1 with TRBJ2-7; D unclear. V was shortened by 0 bases and J by 6 bases, with 6 bases between the two germline ends. Germline V gene lookup returns CDR1 SQVTM and CDR2 ANQGSEA. The CDR3 is made up of 11 amino acids. The CDR3 is CSVEDNSEQYF. In DNA form, the CDR3 reads TGCAGCGTTGAAGACAACTCCGAGCAGTACTTC.

J is TRBJ1-2 and V is TRBV28; 7 nucleotides agree with TRBD1. The CDR3 is 14 amino acids. V shed 2 bases and J 8 bases; nucleotides not matched to a gene: 8. Germline CDR1 MDHEN, CDR2 SYDVKM. DNA of the CDR3: TGTGCCAGCAGTTTAGAAGGGGGCGCGGGCGGCTACACCTTC. Translated, it gives CASSLEGGAGGYTF.

CDR3 amino acids: CASSQDPKRLAVSYNEQFF. The DNA of the CDR3 is TGTGCCAGCAGCCAAGACCCCAAAAGACTAGCGGTGTCCTACAATGAGCAGTTCTTC. The rearrangement uses TRBV4-2 and TRBJ2-1, with TRBD2 matching over 9 bases. J lost 1 base, V lost 0 bases, and 10 bases had no gene match. Germline V gives CDR1 LGHNA, CDR2 YNFKEQ. The length of the CDR3 is 19 residues.

The chain has TRBV19 and TRBJ2-2, with a possible D match to TRBD2 (6 bases). CDR1 is LNHDA, CDR2 SQIVND, per germline (reference sequence). The CDR3 contains 13 residues. Trimming pared 6 bases from V and 7 bases from J, leaving 12 bases between. In DNA form, the CDR3 reads TGTGCCAGTAGCAAGGGGCGGGACGGGGAGCTGTTTTTT. It is translated as CASSKGRDGELFF.

By sample fraction, this clone is medium-sized. The chain uses TRBV5-6 and TRBJ1-2, with 9 bases lining up with TRBD1. V shed 8 bases and J 4 bases; nucleotides not matched to a gene: 9. Germline CDR1 reads SGHDT; CDR2 reads YYEEEE. This CDR3 contains 14 residues. The CDR3 loop reads CARPGTGTFYGYTF. For the CDR3, the DNA is TGTGCCAGACCCGGGACAGGGACTTTCTATGGCTACACCTTC.